The entry that follows covers one T cell receptor beta chain sequence. This clonotype was counted ten times or more. Its antigen is currently not known. No much larger clone exists at a distance of one base, and base qualities are not known. Systemically healthy Caucasian individuals from Russia, some 38 in total and aged roughly 6 to 95 years, were included as donors. Each donor gave ten milliliters of peripheral blood, drawn into EDTA-treated Vacutainer tubes. Ficoll-Paque density-gradient centrifugation was used to isolate PBMCs, with at least 6 million obtained per sample. Total RNA, at least 5 micrograms per sample, was extracted from PBMCs with Trizol reagent. For every donor, flow cytometry on a PBMC aliquot measured the percentage of naive CD45RAhigh/CD27high T cells. The data derive from a study of blood T cells in healthy people across ages (dated by TCRdb to the mid-2010s). In terms of the full investigation: Template switching captured roughly one uniquely barcoded TCR beta cDNA molecule per two T cells in model experiments. The study measured age-related changes in TCR beta repertoire diversity using deep sequencing normalized with unique cDNA molecular identifiers. The donors were divided into four age groups: young (average approximately 17 years), middle-aged (approximately 42), aged (about 60) and long-lived (roughly 86). To avoid experimental bias, donors of different ages were spread randomly across the sequencing lanes. The study analyzed two additional independent replicas of 1 million unique cDNA reads from the same blood draw for two donors, one aged 18 to 29 and one aged 80 or older.

What the research found in general, with its limitations: Because profiling used bulk unsorted PBMCs, naive and antigen-experienced compartments could not be compared conclusively. Donor CMV infection status was unknown, potentially confounding age-related changes in expanded clonotypes. Estimates of total diversity from one million sequenced T cells were regarded as lower bounds and underestimates. There was a strong correlation between observed TCR beta diversity and the percentage of naive T cells measured by flow cytometry. As age increased, observed TCR beta diversity per million T cells dropped in a roughly linear way, and a significant reduction was already evident by age 40. Compared with the aged group, the long-lived group had more naive CD4+ T cells, fewer expanded clones and increased TCR diversity, a pattern suggesting age selection.

The protocol used for the library was 5' RACE. Sequencing was carried out with an Illumina HiSeq 2500. A second PCR of about 7 to 12 cycles was run with a J-beta primer mix and a sample-barcoded 5' primer. A template-switch 5' adaptor carrying 12 random nucleotides introduced a unique molecular identifier onto each TCR beta cDNA molecule. Each sample yielded at least 3 million CDR3-containing paired-end reads. First-strand cDNA synthesis was performed from all RNA using the Mint cDNA synthesis kit, with priming by a TRBC-specific oligonucleotide. All cDNA was treated with uracil-DNA glycosylase and then went through a first 18-cycle PCR with the universal primers M1SS and BC2_uni_R. From the authors' description of their analysis: Each sample was normalized by randomly selecting 1 million high-quality reads, each carrying a distinct molecular identifier. Instead of being binned into consensus sequences, reads with shared molecular identifiers were discarded. MiTCR, run with a Q25 quality threshold and the strictest error-elimination algorithm, handled CDR3 identification, clonotype clustering and error correction. A nonparametric unseen species model with Euler transformation was used to estimate lower-bound total TCR beta diversity. TCRdb reworked the public reads: Q25 trimming with fastp, MiXCR clone assembly, productive beta chains retained. Here each entry gathers all rows of one CDR3 protein and keeps the most common genes and DNA. The V and J calls reflect TCRdb's pipeline rather than the authors' work. The sample contains around 1,500,000 distinct CDR3 sequences, about 30% of them found a single time. Roughly 8% of the sample comes from the top ten.

The specimen sequenced was blood. This TCR was sampled from a woman younger than 45 in good health.

The CDR3 region: CSALNTEAFF. The sequenced DNA is TGCAGCGCACTGAACACTGAAGCTTTCTTT. The chain joins TRBV29-1 to TRBJ1-1; the D segment cannot be called with confidence. The CDR3 covers 10 residues, taking in both the cysteine and the phenylalanine. Of all the DNA, just the CDR3 is kept, 30 bases in frame from base 1. V is pared back by 7 bases and J by 0 bases, with 3 bases lying between the germline termini. From a lookup of the germline V gene, CDR1 and CDR2 are SQVTM and ANQGSEA.